This T cell receptor beta chain appears in the sequencing data of a study of early T cells in non-severe SARS-CoV-2 infection. TCRdb used MiXCR to reprocess the 5' RACE reads, holding one entry per CDR3 protein. Of some 39,000 distinct CDR3 sequences listed, 6% to 8.5% are singletons. This clonotype has a handful of counts. Input material: whole blood. This sequence originates from an adult who was a healthcare worker with PCR-confirmed SARS-CoV-2 infection or an uninfected control (not recorded which).

Here the CDR3 DNA reads TGTGCCAGCAGTTTCCAACCGGGACTGATCTATGGCTACACCTTC. It translates to CASSFQPGLIYGYTF. The rearrangement links TRBV12-3 or TRBV12-4 to TRBJ1-2; D perhaps matches TRBD1 (5 bases). Trimming stripped 3 bases from V and 4 bases from J, with 15 bases between. The CDR3 is 15 residues long.